The 28 T cell receptor beta chains presented below share a single source sample, sequenced in a study of T cell changes during pregnancy in multiple sclerosis. Generated by immunoSEQ multiplex PCR, the TCRdb table keeps only in-frame clones and is missing some. This table has just under 65,000 clones, over 85% appearing once. This specimen consisted of CD8+ T cells from peripheral blood mononuclear cells, obtained in the second trimester of pregnancy. The receptor set was obtained from a female donor with multiple sclerosis, enrolled in a pregnancy study.

The J gene is TRBJ1-1, the V gene TRBV30; D ambiguous. There are 15 residues in the CDR3. CDR1 and CDR2 from the germline V gene are GTSNPN and SVGIG (reference sequence). Trimming removed 2 bases at V and 4 bases at J, with 17 bases between. CDR3 nucleotides: TGTGCCTGGAGTCCACCCGAAGGAGTCGGCACTGAAGCTTTCTTT. Translated, it gives CAWSPPEGVGTEAFF.

The V gene is TRBV28, the J gene TRBJ2-4; 8 bases map to TRBD1. The CDR3 runs to 16 residues. Unmatched junction bases numbered 2, after V lost 0 bases and J lost 1 base. Germline V gives CDR1 MDHEN, CDR2 SYDVKM. CDR3 nucleotides: TGTGCCAGCAGTTTATGGACAGGGGCGGCCAAAAACATTCAGTACTTC. Translated, it gives CASSLWTGAAKNIQYF.

V usage is TRBV10-1 and J usage is TRBJ1-4; possibly TRBD1 for D (5 bases). The V end was cut by 2 bases, the J end by 10 bases, with 17 bases between. From germline, CDR1 is WNHNN and CDR2 SYGVQD (reference sequence). This CDR3 comprises 15 residues. The chain's CDR3 is CASSERPGRAVKLFF. In DNA, the CDR3 is TGCGCCAGCAGTGAGCGTCCAGGGAGGGCCGTAAAACTGTTTTTT.

The rearrangement uses TRBV23-1 and TRBJ1-3; D is unresolved. TRBV23-1 carries the ORF label, with uncertain function. Deletions cut 6 bases from V and 0 bases from J, with 21 bases between. The CDR3 sequence is 18 residues long. The chain's CDR3 is CASRHSPGACYSGNTIYF. The CDR3 nucleotides read TGCGCCAGCAGGCACAGTCCGGGAGCCTGTTACTCTGGAAACACCATATATTTT.

The chain carries TRBV5-1 and TRBJ2-1, with 11 bases matching TRBD2. Germline trimming cut 4 bases from V and 0 bases from J; bases unmatched to any gene: 3. Germline CDR1 reads SGHRS; CDR2 reads YFSETQ. This CDR3 is 16 amino acids long. Written as DNA, the CDR3 is TGCGCCAGCAGCACCGGACTAGCGGGCTCCTACAATGAGCAGTTCTTC. It translates to CASSTGLAGSYNEQFF.

The DNA of the CDR3 is TGTGCCAGCAGTTTCATACGACAGGGGAGCAATCAGCCCCAGCATTTT. It specifies CASSFIRQGSNQPQHF. The chain joins TRBV28 to TRBJ1-5; 8 bases are shared with TRBD1. The germline V gene has CDR1 MDHEN and CDR2 SYDVKM. The V segment lost 3 bases and the J segment 1 base; nucleotides outside the gene matches: 5. This CDR3 has 16 amino acids.

The gene calls are TRBV5-6 and TRBJ2-7; D is possibly TRBD2 (7 bases). The V and J ends lost 4 bases and 7 bases respectively, with 24 bases between them. CDR1 and CDR2 (germline): SGHDT, YYEEEE. This CDR3 is built from 16 residues. The CDR3 DNA sequence: TGTGCCAGCAGCCCGTTCGGGGGGCGAGTTACGGGTGAGCAGTACTTC. This encodes CASSPFGGRVTGEQYF.

The chain employs TRBV7-9 and TRBJ2-7; D possibly corresponds to TRBD2 (7 bases). V lost 4 bases and J 6 bases, leaving 10 bases between the germline ends. The CDR3 sequence is 12 residues long. CDR1 and CDR2 (germline): SEHNR, FQNEAQ (reference sequence). The CDR3 region is CASSYRGGEQYF. CDR3 nucleotide sequence: TGTGCCAGCAGCTATAGGGGGGGCGAGCAGTACTTC.

J is TRBJ1-3 and V is TRBV5-4, with 8 bases lining up with TRBD1. CDR3 size: 15 residues. The V and J ends lost 4 bases and 1 base, in that order; junction bases with no gene match: 4. CDR1 and CDR2 (germline): SGHNT, YYREEE (reference sequence). CDR3 nucleotides: TGTGCCAGCAGCCGGGACAGGTCTTCTGGAAACACCATATATTTT. It encodes CASSRDRSSGNTIYF.

The gene calls are TRBV28 and TRBJ1-2, with 8 nucleotides matching TRBD1. The germline CDR1 and CDR2 sequences are MDHEN and SYDVKM. The CDR3 has 15 amino acids. V was pared by 3 bases and J by 8 bases, with 11 bases of the junction left unmatched. This CDR3 reads CASSLDYRGIEGYTF. As DNA, the CDR3 is TGTGCCAGCAGTTTGGACTACAGGGGGATAGAGGGCTACACCTTC.

This chain links TRBV7-9 with TRBJ2-1, with TRBD2 matching over 11 bases. Losses at the gene ends were 5 bases for V and 8 bases for J; bases not matched to a gene: 8. CDR3 length: 15 residues. The germline V gene encodes CDR1 SEHNR and CDR2 FQNEAQ (reference sequence). The CDR3 region has the DNA TGTGCCAGCAGCCCTCTAGCGGGAGGCCCTCATGAGCAGTTCTTC. Its translation is CASSPLAGGPHEQFF.

This clone was seen only a few times. The V gene is TRBV4-3, the J gene TRBJ2-1, with 13 bases lining up with TRBD2. The V gene end was trimmed by 3 bases and the J gene end by 3 bases; junction bases not matched to a gene: 2. Germline-derived CDR1 and CDR2 are LGHNA and YSLEER. The CDR3 consists of 16 residues. CDR3 sequence reads: CASSHGLAGDYNEQFF. The CDR3 DNA sequence: TGCGCCAGCAGCCACGGACTAGCGGGAGACTACAATGAGCAGTTCTTC.

The rearrangement links TRBV21-1 to TRBJ1-5; the DNA was not used to check the table's D call, TRBD1. TRBV21-1 is a documented pseudogene. CDR3 length: 15 residues. CDR3: CASSKRQDSNQPQHF. As DNA, the CDR3 is TGTGCCAGCAGCAAAAGGCAGGATAGCAATCAGCCCCAGCATTTT.

V usage is TRBV14 and J usage is TRBJ2-5; tentative D call: TRBD2 (5 bases). CDR3 size: 13 residues. The germline V gene has CDR1 SGHDN and CDR2 FVKESK. Trimming took 5 bases from V and 7 from J, leaving 14 bases between them. The CDR3 here is CASSSRDPGTQYF. CDR3 DNA sequence: TGTGCCAGCAGCTCGAGGGATCCTGGGACCCAGTACTTC.

The chain has TRBV15 and TRBJ2-7; 8 bases line up with TRBD2. V lost 5 bases to trimming and J lost 5 bases; unmatched junction nucleotides: 8. Germline V gene lookup returns CDR1 LNHNV and CDR2 YYDKDF (reference sequence). CDR3 length: 14 residues. The CDR3 region is CATSGKREKDEQYF. The CDR3 nucleotides are TGTGCCACCAGCGGGAAGCGGGAGAAGGACGAGCAGTACTTC.

Concerning this clone itself: The same CDR3 also results from other DNA sequences found in this sample. The rearrangement joins TRBV27 to TRBJ2-7, with 8 bases aligning to TRBD1. V dropped 0 bases and J dropped 4; count of bases not matched to a gene: 2. Looked up from germline, CDR1 is MNHEY and CDR2 is SMNVEV (reference sequence). The CDR3 has 14 residues. The CDR3: CASSLSQGAYEQYF. CDR3 in DNA: TGTGCCAGCAGTTTATCGCAGGGGGCTTACGAGCAGTACTTC.

The gene calls are TRBV5-8 and TRBJ1-1, with 9 bases identical to TRBD1. After removal of 2 bases from V and 5 bases from J, the junction contained 10 bases not matched to a gene. This CDR3 has 16 residues. Germline loops: CDR1 SGHTS, CDR2 YDEGEE. The CDR3 DNA is TGTGCCAGCAGCTTCTCCGGGACAGGGCTTCTGACTGAAGCTTTCTTT. It encodes CASSFSGTGLLTEAFF.

The chain employs TRBV7-9 and TRBJ2-7; TRBD1 aligns across 10 bases. There are 14 residues in the CDR3. V shed 4 bases, J shed 1 base, and the junction held 1 base outside the gene matches. Germline CDR1 and CDR2: SEHNR and FQNEAQ (reference sequence). Here the CDR3 DNA reads TGTGCCAGCAGCTCGGACAGGGGGTCCTACGAGCAGTACTTC. As protein: CASSSDRGSYEQYF.

The chain uses TRBV28 and TRBJ2-7; TRBD1 might be the D (6 bases). Germline V gene lookup returns CDR1 MDHEN and CDR2 SYDVKM. The CDR3 sequence is 13 residues long. Between the trimmed V and J ends, which lost 5 bases and 1 base, there was a span of 9 bases. The CDR3 DNA sequence: TGTGCCAGCAGTCAAACAGGGTCCTACGAGCAGTACTTC. Translating gives CASSQTGSYEQYF.

This clone was counted a few times. This chain connects TRBV27 to TRBJ1-1, with a weak D call TRBD1 (6 bases). The CDR3 runs 14 residues. CDR1 is MNHEY and CDR2 is SMNVEV in the germline V gene (reference sequence). Trimming stripped 0 bases from V and 7 bases from J, with 12 bases between. Here the CDR3 DNA reads TGTGCCAGCAGTTTATCTGGGACACAGTATGAAGCTTTCTTT. Its translation is CASSLSGTQYEAFF.

CDR3: CASSSREGRAGNEQFF. As DNA, the CDR3 is TGTGCCAGCAGTTCCCGGGAGGGCAGGGCGGGAAATGAGCAGTTCTTC. V usage is TRBV6-6 and J usage is TRBJ2-1, with 8 bases aligning to TRBD2. The germline V gene has CDR1 MNHNY and CDR2 SVGAGI (reference sequence). This CDR3 has 16 amino acids. Trimming cost V 4 bases and J 7 bases; bases outside gene matches: 12.

This clone was recorded once. This rearrangement joins TRBV25-1 to TRBJ2-7; D is perhaps TRBD2 (6 bases). The V end was cut by 2 bases, the J end by 9 bases, with 8 bases between. The CDR3 extends over 11 amino acids. The germline V gene has CDR1 MGHDK and CDR2 SYGVNS. CDR3 coding DNA: TGTGCCAGCAGTGAAAATAGCGGGCAGTACTTC. This gives the protein CASSENSGQYF.

This clone was seen more than once but under ten times. The chain joins TRBV2 to TRBJ1-5, with 8 nucleotides matching TRBD1. The CDR3 has 15 amino acids. CDR1 is SNHLY, CDR2 FYNNEI, per germline. Trimming removed 4 bases from V and 7 bases from J; junction bases left unmatched: 9. The CDR3 region has the DNA TGTGCCAGCAGTGGCGAGGACAGGGCGTACCAGCCCCAGCATTTT. It codes for CASSGEDRAYQPQHF.

This chain connects TRBV9 to TRBJ1-5, with D unresolved. This CDR3 is 11 amino acids long. Trimming took 8 bases from V and 5 from J, leaving 8 bases between them. Germline V gene lookup returns CDR1 SGDLS and CDR2 YYNGEE. The CDR3 sequence is CASGGYQPQHF. CDR3 coding DNA: TGTGCCAGTGGAGGTTATCAGCCCCAGCATTTT.

This clone was counted only a few times. The V and J genes are TRBV19 and TRBJ1-1, with 8 bases aligning to TRBD1. The CDR3 contains 13 residues. The V and J ends lost 6 bases and 5 bases, in that order; junction bases with no gene match: 5. The germline V gene encodes CDR1 LNHDA and CDR2 SQIVND (reference sequence). CDR3 bases: TGTGCCAGTAGACAGGGGGTCGGGACTGAAGCTTTCTTT. Protein: CASRQGVGTEAFF.

The rearrangement links TRBV29-1 to TRBJ1-2, with D uncertain. The germline V and J ends were trimmed by 3 bases and 4 bases, with 6 bases remaining between them. Per the germline V gene, CDR1 is SQVTM and CDR2 is ANQGSEA. The length of the CDR3 is 11 residues. The CDR3: CSVDSRYGYTF. CDR3 bases: TGCAGCGTTGATTCTCGCTATGGCTACACCTTC.

This clone was observed once. The rearrangement joins TRBV4-3 to TRBJ2-1; maybe TRBD2 (7 bases). The CDR3 is 16 amino acids. V was cut by 0 bases and J by 7 bases, with 16 bases left in between. Germline loops: CDR1 LGHNA, CDR2 YSLEER. CDR3: CASSQDTGGRLNEQFF. CDR3 sequence (DNA): TGCGCCAGCAGCCAAGATACGGGGGGCCGGTTGAATGAGCAGTTCTTC.

The V and J genes are TRBV7-2 and TRBJ2-1; D not resolved. V shed 1 base and J shed 3 bases, with 7 bases lying between them. The CDR3 totals 14 residues. Germline V lookup: CDR1 SGHTA, CDR2 FQGNSA. In nucleotides, the CDR3 is TGTGCCAGCAGCTTAGAACGGGTCTACAATGAGCAGTTCTTC. Amino acids: CASSLERVYNEQFF.